This T cell receptor beta chain was retrieved from a study of blood T cells in healthy people across ages. This CDR3 has 14 residues. Germline lookup yields CDR1 LNHNV and CDR2 YYDKDF (reference sequence). Trimming cost V 6 bases and J 2 bases, with 13 bases left between them. The second PCR ran roughly 6 to 11 cycles with a sample-barcoded 5' primer and J-beta primers. TCRdb analysed the 5' RACE reads with MiXCR anew, one entry per CDR3 protein. The sample has some 1,800,000 distinct CDR3 sequences; about two fifths are singletons. A few counts support this clonotype. The TCR originated in a human donor in good health. Sequencing was done on a sample of blood. The rearrangement uses TRBV15 and TRBJ1-2; no clear D gene. Here the CDR3 reads CATRESGENYGYTF. DNA of the CDR3: TGTGCCACCAGAGAGAGTGGGGAAAACTATGGCTACACCTTC. Complete variable domain (other parts from reference TRBV15 and TRBJ1-2): DAMVIQNPRYQVTQFGKPVTLSCSQTLNHNVMYWYQQKSSQAPKLLFHYYDKDFNNEADTPDNFQSRRPNTSFCFLDIRSPGLGDTAMYLCATRESGENYGYTFGSGTRLTVV.